Below, 12 T cell receptor beta chains from the same sample are listed, as sequenced in a study of control samples from healthy donors and cancer patients. Assay used: immunoSEQ multiplex PCR; TCRdb lists only in-frame clones, some missing. This table has about 65,000 clones, 90% appearing once. Source material: PBMCs. The receptors shown here come from a woman aged 45-60 years with colorectal cancer.

The chain uses TRBV9 and TRBJ2-7; D perhaps matches TRBD2 (7 bases). CDR3 size: 17 residues. Trimming removed 2 bases from V and 2 bases from J, with 20 bases in between. Germline V gene lookup returns CDR1 SGDLS and CDR2 YYNGEE. CDR3 nucleotide sequence: TGTGCCAGCAGCGTGGATCCCGACGGGGGGCGCCCCTACGAGCAGTACTTC. It encodes CASSVDPDGGRPYEQYF.

The V and J genes are TRBV5-1 and TRBJ2-3, with 7 bases lining up with TRBD2. The V and J ends lost 6 bases and 8 bases, in that order; junction bases with no gene match: 9. The germline gives CDR1 SGHRS, CDR2 YFSETQ. This CDR3 is built from 13 residues. The CDR3 coding sequence is TGCGCCAGCAATGACAGTCCGGGGGGTACGCAGTATTTT. The encoded protein is CASNDSPGGTQYF. Variable domain in full (rest from reference TRBV5-1 and TRBJ2-3): KAGVTQTPRYLIKTRGQQVTLSCSPISGHRSVSWYQQTPGQGLQFLFEYFSETQRNKGNFPGRFSGRQFSNSRSEMNVSTLELGDSALYLCASNDSPGGTQYFGPGTRLTVL.

The V and J genes are TRBV11-2 and TRBJ2-7; 10 positions agree with TRBD1. Germline V CDR1 and CDR2: SGHAT, FQNNGV. The length of the CDR3 is 15 residues. V gave up 5 bases and J gave up 0 bases; unmatched junction bases: 4. CDR3 sequence: CASSRGQGNSYEQYF. In DNA form, the CDR3 reads TGTGCCAGCAGCCGGGGACAGGGGAACTCCTACGAGCAGTACTTC.

This clone occurred once. The chain uses TRBV3-1 (or the pseudogene TRBV3-2) and TRBJ1-4; D remains unclear. The V end was cut by 1 base, the J end by 8 bases, with 5 bases between. CDR1 is LGHDT, CDR2 YNNKEL, per germline (reference sequence). CDR3 length: 12 residues. The CDR3 coding sequence is TGTGCCAGCAGCCAAGGTATGGAAAAACTGTTTTTT. Its translation is CASSQGMEKLFF.

The V call is TRBV7-6, the J call TRBJ2-2; TRBD2 aligns across 8 bases. CDR3 size: 16 residues. Losses at the gene ends were 2 bases for V and 7 bases for J; bases not matched to a gene: 9. CDR1 is SGHVS, CDR2 FNYEAQ, per germline. DNA of the CDR3: TGTGCCAGCAGCTTAACCGGACTAGCAAGGGGCGGGGAGCTGTTTTTT. Its translation: CASSLTGLARGGELFF.

The chain couples TRBV27 to TRBJ2-6; D is possibly TRBD1 (6 bases). Trimming left V 3 bases short and J 4 bases short, with 13 bases between. The CDR3 contains 16 residues. Germline CDR1 is MNHEY and CDR2 is SMNVEV (reference sequence). In DNA, the CDR3 is TGTGCCAGCAGTTTGTCTCAGGGGCCCGGGGCCAACGTCCTGACTTTC. It translates to CASSLSQGPGANVLTF.

The chain carries TRBV7-9 and TRBJ1-1; maybe TRBD1 (6 bases). The CDR3 spans 15 residues. CDR1 is SEHNR, CDR2 FQNEAQ, per germline (reference sequence). The germline V and J ends were trimmed by 1 base and 9 bases, with 18 bases remaining between them. As DNA, the CDR3 is TGTGCCAGCAGCTTAGGAAGTAGTTTTGGGACACAAGCTTTCTTT. This translates into CASSLGSSFGTQAFF.

V and J are TRBV2 and TRBJ2-5, with D possibly TRBD1 on 5 matching bases. The CDR3 sequence is 13 residues long. CDR1 is SNHLY and CDR2 is FYNNEI in the germline V gene. V gave up 5 bases and J gave up 5 bases, with 12 bases separating them. The CDR3 reads CASSYGARETQYF. CDR3 in DNA: TGTGCCAGCAGTTATGGGGCGCGGGAGACCCAGTACTTC.

The chain recombines TRBV6-5 with TRBJ2-3; D might be TRBD2 (5 bases). The V gene's germline CDR1 is MNHEY and CDR2 SVGAGI. This CDR3 region has 13 residues. V was clipped by 6 bases and J by 1 base, with 8 bases between them. The CDR3 is CASSVSGTDTQYF. Here the CDR3 DNA reads TGTGCCAGCAGCGTTAGCGGCACAGATACGCAGTATTTT.

This rearrangement joins TRBV5-1 to TRBJ2-7, with D possibly matching TRBD1 (6 bases). This CDR3 contains 14 residues. CDR1 and CDR2 from the germline V gene are SGHRS and YFSETQ. V was pared by 4 bases and J by 6 bases, with 17 bases between. CDR3 region: CASSLARDTPEQYF. As DNA, the CDR3 is TGCGCCAGCAGCCTGGCCCGGGACACCCCCGAGCAGTACTTC.

The V call is TRBV5-1, the J call TRBJ2-3; the D is unclear. The V end was cut by 4 bases, the J end by 0 bases, with 9 bases between. The CDR3 covers 14 residues. CDR1 and CDR2 (germline): SGHRS, YFSETQ. The CDR3 sequence: CASSATTSTDTQYF. The CDR3 DNA is TGCGCCAGCAGCGCCACAACTAGCACAGATACGCAGTATTTT.

The chain recombines TRBV11-3 with TRBJ2-2; 7 bases map to TRBD1. CDR3 length: 16 residues. Germline CDR1 reads SGHNT; CDR2 reads YENEEA. J gave up 0 bases and V 5 bases, and 6 bases lay outside the gene matches. DNA for the CDR3: TGTGCCAGCAGCCTAGGGGGCTTCGCGAACACCGGGGAGCTGTTTTTT. The encoded protein is CASSLGGFANTGELFF. Looking up the rest from reference TRBV11-3 and TRBJ2-2 gives the full variable domain: EAGVVQSPRYKIIEKKQPVAFWCNPISGHNTLYWYLQNLGQGPELLIRYENEEAVDDSQLPKDRFSAERLKGVDSTLKIQPAELGDSAVYLCASSLGGFANTGELFFGEGSRLTVL.